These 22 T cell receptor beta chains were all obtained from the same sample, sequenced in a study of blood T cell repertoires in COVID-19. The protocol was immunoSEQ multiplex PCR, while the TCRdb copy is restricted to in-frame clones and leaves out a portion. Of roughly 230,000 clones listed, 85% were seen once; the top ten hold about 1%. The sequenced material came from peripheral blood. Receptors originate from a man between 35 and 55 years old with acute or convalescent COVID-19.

CDR3 coding DNA: TGTGCCAGCAGCGTCTTCCATGGCTACACCTTC. This encodes CASSVFHGYTF. The chain has TRBV9 and TRBJ1-2; no firm D call. Trimming shortened V by 2 bases and J by 6 bases, and 5 bases separated the two germline ends. Germline assignment: CDR1 SGDLS and CDR2 YYNGEE. CDR3 length: 11 amino acids.

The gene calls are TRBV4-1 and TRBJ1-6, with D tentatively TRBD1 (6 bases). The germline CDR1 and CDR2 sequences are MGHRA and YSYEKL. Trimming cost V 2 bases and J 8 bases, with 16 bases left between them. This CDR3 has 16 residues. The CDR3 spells CASSQHSQTGYSPLHF. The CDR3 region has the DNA TGCGCCAGCAGCCAACATTCCCAAACAGGGTATTCACCCCTCCACTTT.

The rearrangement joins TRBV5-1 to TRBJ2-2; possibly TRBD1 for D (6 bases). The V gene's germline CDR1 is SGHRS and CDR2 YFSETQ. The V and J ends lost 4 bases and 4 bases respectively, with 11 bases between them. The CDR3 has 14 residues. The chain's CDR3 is CASSGDTGTGELFF. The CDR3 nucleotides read TGCGCCAGCAGCGGGGACACAGGCACCGGGGAGCTGTTTTTT.

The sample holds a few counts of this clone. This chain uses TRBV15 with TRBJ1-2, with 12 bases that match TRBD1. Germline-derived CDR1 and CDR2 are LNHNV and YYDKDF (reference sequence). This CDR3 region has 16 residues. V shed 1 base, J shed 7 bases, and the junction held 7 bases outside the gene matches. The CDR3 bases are TGTGCCACCAGCAGAGGGGACAGGGGGCGTGGGGGTGGCTACACCTTC. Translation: CATSRGDRGRGGGYTF.

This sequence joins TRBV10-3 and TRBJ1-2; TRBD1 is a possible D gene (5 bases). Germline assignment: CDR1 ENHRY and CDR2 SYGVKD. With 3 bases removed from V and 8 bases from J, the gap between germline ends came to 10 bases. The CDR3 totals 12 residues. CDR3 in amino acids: CAISDSGLGYTF. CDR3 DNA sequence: TGTGCCATCAGTGACTCGGGACTCGGCTACACCTTC.

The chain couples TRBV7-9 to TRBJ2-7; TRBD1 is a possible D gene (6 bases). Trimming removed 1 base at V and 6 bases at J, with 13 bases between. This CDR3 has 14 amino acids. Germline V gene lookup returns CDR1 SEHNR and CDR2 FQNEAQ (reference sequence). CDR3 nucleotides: TGTGCCAGCAGCTTAGGAAGGGGGTCGGGCGAGCAGTACTTC. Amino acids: CASSLGRGSGEQYF.

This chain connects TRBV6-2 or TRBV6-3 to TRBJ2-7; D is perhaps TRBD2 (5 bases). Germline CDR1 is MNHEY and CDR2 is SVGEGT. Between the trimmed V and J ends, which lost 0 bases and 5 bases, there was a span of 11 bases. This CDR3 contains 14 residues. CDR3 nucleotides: TGTGCCAGCAGTTACTCGAGGGCCGGGAACGAGCAGTACTTC. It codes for CASSYSRAGNEQYF.

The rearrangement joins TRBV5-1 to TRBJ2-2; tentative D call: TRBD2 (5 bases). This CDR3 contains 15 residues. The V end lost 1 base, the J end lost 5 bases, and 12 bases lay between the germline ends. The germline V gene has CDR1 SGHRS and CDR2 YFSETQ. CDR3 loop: CASSLQRAETGELFF. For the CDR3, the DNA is TGCGCCAGCAGCTTGCAGAGGGCAGAGACCGGGGAGCTGTTTTTT.

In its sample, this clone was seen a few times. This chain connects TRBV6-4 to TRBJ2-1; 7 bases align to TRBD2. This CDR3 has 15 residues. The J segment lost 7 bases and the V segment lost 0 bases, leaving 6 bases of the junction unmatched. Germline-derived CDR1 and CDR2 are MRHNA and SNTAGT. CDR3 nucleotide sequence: TGTGCCAGCAGTGACTCGATCGCGGGGGTGAATGAGCAGTTCTTC. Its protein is CASSDSIAGVNEQFF.

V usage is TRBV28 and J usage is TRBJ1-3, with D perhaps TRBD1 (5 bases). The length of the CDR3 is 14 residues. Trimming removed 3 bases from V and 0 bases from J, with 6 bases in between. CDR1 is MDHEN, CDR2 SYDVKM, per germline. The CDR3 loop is CASSLGGSGNTIYF. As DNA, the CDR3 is TGTGCCAGCAGTTTGGGGGGCTCTGGAAACACCATATATTTT.

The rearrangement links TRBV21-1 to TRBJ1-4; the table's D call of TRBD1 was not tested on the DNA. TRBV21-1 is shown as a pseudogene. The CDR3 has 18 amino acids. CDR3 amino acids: CASSGIGDTGQTNEKLFF. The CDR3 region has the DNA TGTGCCAGCAGCGGAATAGGAGACACGGGACAGACTAATGAAAAACTGTTTTTT.

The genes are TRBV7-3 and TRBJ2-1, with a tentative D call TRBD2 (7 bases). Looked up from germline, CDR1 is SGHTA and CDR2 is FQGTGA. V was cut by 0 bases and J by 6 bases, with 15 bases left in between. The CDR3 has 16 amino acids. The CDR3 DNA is TGTGCCAGCAGCTTAACGTTCGGGGGGCCCCTCAATGAGCAGTTCTTC. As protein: CASSLTFGGPLNEQFF.

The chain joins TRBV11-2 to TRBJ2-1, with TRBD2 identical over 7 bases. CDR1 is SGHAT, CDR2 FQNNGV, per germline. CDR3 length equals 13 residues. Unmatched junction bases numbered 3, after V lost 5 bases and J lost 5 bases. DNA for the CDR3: TGTGCCAGCAGCCAGGGACTAAACAATGAGCAGTTCTTC. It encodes CASSQGLNNEQFF.

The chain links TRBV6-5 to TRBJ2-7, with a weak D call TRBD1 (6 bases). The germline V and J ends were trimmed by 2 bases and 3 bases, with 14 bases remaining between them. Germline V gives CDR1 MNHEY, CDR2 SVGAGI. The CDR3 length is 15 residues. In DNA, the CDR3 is TGTGCCAGCAGTTACGGGGGCTTGAGCGACTACGAGCAGTACTTC. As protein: CASSYGGLSDYEQYF.

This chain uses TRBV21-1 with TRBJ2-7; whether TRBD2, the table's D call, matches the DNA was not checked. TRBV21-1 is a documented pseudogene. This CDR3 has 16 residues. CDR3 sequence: CASSKNSGESSYEQYF. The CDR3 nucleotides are TGTGCCAGCAGCAAAAATTCCGGGGAAAGCTCCTACGAGCAGTACTTC.

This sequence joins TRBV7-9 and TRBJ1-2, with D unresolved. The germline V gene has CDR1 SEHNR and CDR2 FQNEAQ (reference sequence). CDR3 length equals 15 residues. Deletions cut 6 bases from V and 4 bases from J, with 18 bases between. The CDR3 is CASSLPGQRVYGYTF. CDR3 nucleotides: TGTGCCAGCAGTTTACCCGGTCAGAGGGTCTATGGCTACACCTTC.

The CDR3, as DNA: TGTGCCAGCAGGACGACCCAGGGGGAAGCATCGTACGAGCAGTACTTC. It codes for CASRTTQGEASYEQYF. V and J are TRBV2 and TRBJ2-7, with 7 nucleotides matching TRBD1. The ends lost 6 bases at V and 4 bases at J; junction bases unmatched: 15. The CDR3 has 16 residues. Germline loops: CDR1 SNHLY, CDR2 FYNNEI.

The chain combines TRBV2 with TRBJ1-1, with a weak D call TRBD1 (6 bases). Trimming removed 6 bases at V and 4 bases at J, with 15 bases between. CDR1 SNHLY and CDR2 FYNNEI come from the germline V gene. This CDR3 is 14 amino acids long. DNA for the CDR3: TGTGCCAGCAGGGGGGACACTAAAGGCACTGAAGCTTTCTTT. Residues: CASRGDTKGTEAFF.

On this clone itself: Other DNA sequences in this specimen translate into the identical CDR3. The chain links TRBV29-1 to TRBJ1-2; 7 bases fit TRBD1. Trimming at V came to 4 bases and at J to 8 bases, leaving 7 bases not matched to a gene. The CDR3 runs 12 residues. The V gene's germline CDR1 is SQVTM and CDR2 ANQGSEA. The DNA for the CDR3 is TGCAGCGTTGTTCAGGGGGGAGACGGCTACACCTTC. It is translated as CSVVQGGDGYTF. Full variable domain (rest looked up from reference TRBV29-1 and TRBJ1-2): SAVISQKPSRDICQRGTSLTIQCQVDSQVTMMFWYRQQPGQSLTLIATANQGSEATYESGFVIDKFPISRPNLTFSTLTVSNMSPEDSSIYLCSVVQGGDGYTFGSGTRLTVV.

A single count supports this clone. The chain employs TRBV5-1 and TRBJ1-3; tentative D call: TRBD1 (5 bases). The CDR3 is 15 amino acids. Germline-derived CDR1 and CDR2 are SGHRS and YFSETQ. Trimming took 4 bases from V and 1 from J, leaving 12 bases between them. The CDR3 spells CASSGDRTSGNTIYF. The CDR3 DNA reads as TGCGCCAGCAGCGGAGACAGAACATCTGGAAACACCATATATTTT.

In DNA form, the CDR3 reads TGTGCCAGCAGCGTAGCCGCCAGGCAGAACACTGAAGCTTTCTTT. This gives the protein CASSVAARQNTEAFF. The rearrangement links TRBV9 to TRBJ1-1, with D uncertain. The V end lost 0 bases, the J end lost 1 base, and 10 bases lay between the germline ends. The CDR3 sequence is 15 residues long. Germline values: CDR1 SGDLS, CDR2 YYNGEE. The entire variable domain, with the rest obtained from reference TRBV9 and TRBJ1-1, is as follows: DSGVTQTPKHLITATGQRVTLRCSPRSGDLSVYWYQQSLDQGLQFLIQYYNGEERAKGNILERFSAQQFPDLHSELNLSSLELGDSALYFCASSVAARQNTEAFFGQGTRLTVV.

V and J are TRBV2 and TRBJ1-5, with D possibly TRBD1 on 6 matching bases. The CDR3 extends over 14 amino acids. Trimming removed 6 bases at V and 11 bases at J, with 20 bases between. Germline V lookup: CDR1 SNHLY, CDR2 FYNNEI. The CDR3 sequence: CASRDQQGRGAQHF. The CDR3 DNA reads TGTGCCAGCAGAGATCAACAGGGACGGGGGGCCCAGCATTTT.